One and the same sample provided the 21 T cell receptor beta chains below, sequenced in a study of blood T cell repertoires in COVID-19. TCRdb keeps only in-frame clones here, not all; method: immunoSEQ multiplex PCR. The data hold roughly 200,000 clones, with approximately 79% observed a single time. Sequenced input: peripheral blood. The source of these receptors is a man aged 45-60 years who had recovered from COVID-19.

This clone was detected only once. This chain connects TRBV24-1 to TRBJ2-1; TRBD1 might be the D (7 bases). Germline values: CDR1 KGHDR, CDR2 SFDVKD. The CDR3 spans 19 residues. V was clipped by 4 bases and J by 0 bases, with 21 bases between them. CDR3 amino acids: CATSDTISRGASSYNEQFF. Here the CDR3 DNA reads TGTGCCACCAGTGACACTATTTCCAGGGGGGCAAGCTCCTACAATGAGCAGTTCTTC.

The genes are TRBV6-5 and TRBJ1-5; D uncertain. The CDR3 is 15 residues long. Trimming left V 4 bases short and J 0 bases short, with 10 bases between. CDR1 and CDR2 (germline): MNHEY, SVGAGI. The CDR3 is CASSSLVDSNQPQHF. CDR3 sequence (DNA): TGTGCCAGCAGTTCACTGGTAGATAGCAATCAGCCCCAGCATTTT.

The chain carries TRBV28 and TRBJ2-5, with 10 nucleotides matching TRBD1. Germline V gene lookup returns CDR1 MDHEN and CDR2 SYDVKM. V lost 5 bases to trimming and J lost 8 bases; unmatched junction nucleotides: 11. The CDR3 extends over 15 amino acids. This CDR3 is CASSGYGTGALTQYF. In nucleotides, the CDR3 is TGTGCCAGCAGTGGGTACGGGACAGGGGCCCTAACCCAGTACTTC. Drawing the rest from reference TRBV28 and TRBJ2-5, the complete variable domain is DVKVTQSSRYLVKRTGEKVFLECVQDMDHENMFWYRQDPGLGLRLIYFSYDVKMKEKGDIPEGYSVSREKKERFSLILESASTNQTSMYLCASSGYGTGALTQYFGPGTRLLVL.

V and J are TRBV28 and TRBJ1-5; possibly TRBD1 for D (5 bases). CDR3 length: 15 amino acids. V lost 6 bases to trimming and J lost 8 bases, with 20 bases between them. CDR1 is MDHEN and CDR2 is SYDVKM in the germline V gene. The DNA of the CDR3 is TGTGCCAGCAGATCAGACAGCATAACCAGGGAGCCCCAGCATTTT. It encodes CASRSDSITREPQHF.

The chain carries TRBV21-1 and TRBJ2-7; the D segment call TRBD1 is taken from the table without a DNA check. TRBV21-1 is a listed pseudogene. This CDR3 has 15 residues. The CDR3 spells CASSKTGVNGYEQYF. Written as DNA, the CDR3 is TGTGCCAGCAGCAAAACAGGGGTCAATGGGTACGAGCAGTACTTC.

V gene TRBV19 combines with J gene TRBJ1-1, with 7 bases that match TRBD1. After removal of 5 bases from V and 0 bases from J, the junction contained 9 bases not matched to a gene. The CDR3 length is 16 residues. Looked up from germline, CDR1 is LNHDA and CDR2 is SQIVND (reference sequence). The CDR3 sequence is CASSSYQGQMNTEAFF. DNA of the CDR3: TGTGCCAGTAGTTCCTATCAGGGACAGATGAACACTGAAGCTTTCTTT.

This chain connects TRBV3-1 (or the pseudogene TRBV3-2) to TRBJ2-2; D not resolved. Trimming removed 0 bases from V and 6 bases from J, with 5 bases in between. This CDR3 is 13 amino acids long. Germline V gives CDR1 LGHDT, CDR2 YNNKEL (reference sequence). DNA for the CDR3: TGTGCCAGCAGCCAAGATCTCGCCGGGGAGCTGTTTTTT. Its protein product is CASSQDLAGELFF.

The CDR3 sequence: CASSVRGSGNTIYF. In nucleotides, the CDR3 is TGTGCCAGCAGCGTACGAGGCTCTGGAAACACCATATATTTT. This sequence joins TRBV9 and TRBJ1-3, with D hard to call. Trimming removed 1 base at V and 0 bases at J, with 5 bases between. The CDR3 is 14 amino acids. CDR1 and CDR2 from the germline V gene are SGDLS and YYNGEE.

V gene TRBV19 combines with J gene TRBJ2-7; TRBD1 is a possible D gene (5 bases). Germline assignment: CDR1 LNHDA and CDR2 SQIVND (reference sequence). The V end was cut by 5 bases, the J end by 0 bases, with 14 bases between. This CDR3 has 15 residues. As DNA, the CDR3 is TGTGCCAGTAGTTCGCAGGGTGCCCACTCCTACGAGCAGTACTTC. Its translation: CASSSQGAHSYEQYF.

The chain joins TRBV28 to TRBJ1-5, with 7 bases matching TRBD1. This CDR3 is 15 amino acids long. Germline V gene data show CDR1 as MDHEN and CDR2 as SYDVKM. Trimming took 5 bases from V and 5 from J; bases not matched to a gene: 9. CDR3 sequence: CASSGVGTGDQPQHF. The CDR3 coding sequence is TGTGCCAGCAGTGGGGTGGGTACAGGGGATCAGCCCCAGCATTTT. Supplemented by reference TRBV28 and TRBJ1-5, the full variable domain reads DVKVTQSSRYLVKRTGEKVFLECVQDMDHENMFWYRQDPGLGLRLIYFSYDVKMKEKGDIPEGYSVSREKKERFSLILESASTNQTSMYLCASSGVGTGDQPQHFGDGTRLSIL.

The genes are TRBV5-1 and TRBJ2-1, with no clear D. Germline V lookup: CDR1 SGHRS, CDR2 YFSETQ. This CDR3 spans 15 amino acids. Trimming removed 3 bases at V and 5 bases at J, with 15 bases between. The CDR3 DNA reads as TGCGCCAGCAGCTCTACTCATCAGAGGAACAATGAGCAGTTCTTC. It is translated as CASSSTHQRNNEQFF.

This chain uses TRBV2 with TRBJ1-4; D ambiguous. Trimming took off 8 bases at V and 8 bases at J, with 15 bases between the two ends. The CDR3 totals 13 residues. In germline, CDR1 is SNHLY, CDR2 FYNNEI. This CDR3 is CASEGLPAEKLFF. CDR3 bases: TGTGCCAGCGAAGGACTCCCGGCGGAAAAACTGTTTTTT.

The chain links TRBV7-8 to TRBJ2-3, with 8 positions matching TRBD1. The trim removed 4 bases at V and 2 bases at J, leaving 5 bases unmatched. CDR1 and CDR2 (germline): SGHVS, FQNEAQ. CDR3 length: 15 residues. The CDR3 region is CASSSQGGPTDTQYF. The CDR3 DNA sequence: TGTGCCAGCAGCTCACAGGGGGGTCCCACAGATACGCAGTATTTT.

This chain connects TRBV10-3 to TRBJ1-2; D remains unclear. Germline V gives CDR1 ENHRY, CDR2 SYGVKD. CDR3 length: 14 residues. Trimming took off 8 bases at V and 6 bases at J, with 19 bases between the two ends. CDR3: CAIVRTEDGDGYTF. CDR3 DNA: TGTGCCATCGTCCGGACGGAGGATGGGGATGGCTACACCTTC.

The CDR3 region is CASSQGWGLAGHNEQFF. The DNA of the CDR3 is TGTGCCAGCAGCCAAGGTTGGGGACTAGCGGGCCACAATGAGCAGTTCTTC. The chain links TRBV14 to TRBJ2-1; 12 bases are a match to TRBD2. The germline gives CDR1 SGHDN, CDR2 FVKESK. The CDR3 covers 17 residues. V was clipped by 1 base and J by 5 bases; unmatched bases: 6.

The CDR3 is CASSFGQGIGYTF. The CDR3 DNA sequence: TGTGCCAGCAGTTTCGGACAGGGTATCGGCTACACCTTC. The chain employs TRBV12-3 or TRBV12-4 and TRBJ1-2; 8 nucleotides align to TRBD1. The CDR3 is 13 amino acids. Unmatched junction bases numbered 5, after V lost 3 bases and J lost 8 bases.

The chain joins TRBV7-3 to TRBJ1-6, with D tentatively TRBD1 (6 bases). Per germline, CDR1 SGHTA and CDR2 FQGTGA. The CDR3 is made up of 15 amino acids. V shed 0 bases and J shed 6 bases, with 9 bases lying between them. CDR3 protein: CASSLTGGINSPLHF. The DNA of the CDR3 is TGTGCCAGCAGCTTAACAGGGGGAATTAATTCACCCCTCCACTTT.

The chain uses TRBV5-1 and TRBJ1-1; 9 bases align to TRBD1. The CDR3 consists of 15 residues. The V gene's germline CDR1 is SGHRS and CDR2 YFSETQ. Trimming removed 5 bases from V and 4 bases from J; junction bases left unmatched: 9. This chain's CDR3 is CASSYTGTGTTEAFF. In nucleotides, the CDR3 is TGCGCCAGCAGTTACACCGGGACAGGGACCACTGAAGCTTTCTTT.

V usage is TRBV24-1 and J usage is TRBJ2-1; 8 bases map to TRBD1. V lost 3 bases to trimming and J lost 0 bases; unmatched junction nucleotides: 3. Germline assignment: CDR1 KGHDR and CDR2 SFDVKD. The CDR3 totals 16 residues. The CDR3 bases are TGTGCCACCAGTGATAACAGGGGGGACTCCTACAATGAGCAGTTCTTC. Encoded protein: CATSDNRGDSYNEQFF.

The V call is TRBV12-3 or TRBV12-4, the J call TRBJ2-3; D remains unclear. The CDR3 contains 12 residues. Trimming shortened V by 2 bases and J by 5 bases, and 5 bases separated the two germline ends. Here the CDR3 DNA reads TGTGCCAGCAGTTTAATAAAAGATACGCAGTATTTT. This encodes CASSLIKDTQYF.

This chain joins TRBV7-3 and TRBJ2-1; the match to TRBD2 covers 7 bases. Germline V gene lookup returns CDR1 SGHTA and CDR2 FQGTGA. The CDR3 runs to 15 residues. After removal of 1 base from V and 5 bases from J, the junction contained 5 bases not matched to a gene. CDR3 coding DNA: TGTGCCAGCAGCTTAAACGGGGGAGGGGACAATGAGCAGTTCTTC. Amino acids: CASSLNGGGDNEQFF.